Reported below is one T cell receptor (beta chain). This sample is drawn from a study of blood T cell repertoires in COVID-19. Study-level information: The origin of the acute and convalescent COVID-19 samples was the United States, Italy and Spain.

The CDR3 contains 14 residues. In germline, CDR1 is SNHLY, CDR2 FYNNEI. V was pared by 3 bases and J by 6 bases, with 3 bases of the junction left unmatched. The method was immunoSEQ multiplex PCR; TCRdb's version includes in-frame clones alone and lacks a portion of them. Here the sample spans approximately 150,000 clones, 75% to 85% being singletons. Sequencing used peripheral blood. The rearrangement links TRBV2 to TRBJ2-5, with 11 bases fitting TRBD1. This TCR came from a man in his fifties or sixties with acute or convalescent COVID-19. The CDR3 loop reads CASSDGTGGQTQYF. The CDR3 DNA sequence: TGTGCCAGCAGTGATGGGACAGGGGGTCAGACCCAGTACTTC.